This TCR beta chain was captured by sequencing in a study of T cells in Graves' hyperthyroidism and ophthalmopathy. Findings of the study overall: Among clonotypes expanded in thyroid above 0.001, most were also found in blood.

Note on this clonotype: No antigen is known for it.

The CDR3 loop spans 14 amino acids. Unmatched junction bases numbered 6, after V lost 9 bases and J lost 6 bases. In germline, CDR1 is ENHRY, CDR2 SYGVKD. The CDR3 regions of TCR beta were amplified from RNA transcripts. Carried out on the TCR CDR3, a first-round RT-PCR used the HTBI primer set. TCRdb recomputed calls from the multiplex PCR reads with MiXCR, one row per CDR3 protein. The profile covers about 360,000 distinct CDR3 sequences, with 20% to 25% appearing a single time and about 73% taken by the ten largest. Fresh peripheral blood, around 9.3 ml of it, supplied the PBMCs. This chain joins TRBV10-3 and TRBJ2-1, with 12 bases that match TRBD2. The TCR was taken from a man aged 50 to 59 with Graves' hyperthyroidism. Sequencing input: blood. The CDR3 sequence: CAIKTSGSRNEQFF. The CDR3 nucleotides read TGTGCCATAAAGACTAGCGGGAGTCGCAATGAGCAGTTCTTC.